This record looks at one T cell receptor (beta chain) sequence and its context. By how much of the sample it makes up, this clonotype is medium-sized (0.01 to 0.1%). Its antigen is still unknown. Qualities for individual bases were not recorded, and no much larger clone is one base off. The receptor library was made with 5' RACE. The sequencing machine was a NextSeq 500. In the TCR library protocol, a unique molecular identifier was attached to each TCR cDNA molecule so that PCR and sequencing errors could be corrected. Processing in the source paper ran as follows. TCR identification, UMI-based error correction and CDR3 extraction were all carried out with Decombinator tools. TCRs above a frequency of 2 per 1,000, corresponding to the top 1% of the tumor frequency distribution, were defined as expanded. Rényi diversity was computed with the R vegan package after subsampling each repertoire 100 times to 5,000 TCRs. CDR3 similarity networks were constructed using string-kernel similarity of amino acid triplets, with links drawn between CDR3s whose pairwise similarity was above 0.82. The public reads were reanalyzed by TCRdb: fastp trimming at Q25, MiXCR alignment, in-frame beta chains only. When rows share a CDR3 protein, they turn into one entry using the most common DNA and genes. These V and J calls rely on TCRdb rather than the paper's analysis. A total of about 11,000 distinct CDR3 sequences appear in this sample, 3% to 4.5% of them only once. Approximately 8% of the sample belongs to the ten largest clones.

These data are taken from a study of spatial heterogeneity in lung cancer (dated by TCRdb to the late 2010s). For context, the study as a whole: Beta-chain transcripts were consistently detected in greater numbers than alpha-chain transcripts, which likely reflects a higher abundance of beta-chain transcripts. In the raw uncorrected reads, each unique combination of TCR and UMI appeared more than ten times on average. TCR alpha and beta repertoires were quantitatively compared across multiple tumor regions, matched nontumor lung and blood in non-small cell lung cancer. TCR repertoire features were related to nonsynonymous mutation counts determined by whole-exome sequencing of tumor tissue. At surgery, both alpha and beta chains were TCR-sequenced in over 200 tumor regions, approximately 64 matched nontumor lung samples and some 58 PBMC samples.

Findings and caveats that apply to the study as a whole: Additional single-cell paired TCR alpha and beta sequencing was considered necessary to confirm, at a functional level, the hypothesis that regional TCRs recognize regional mutations.

CDR3 length: 14 amino acids, cysteine to phenylalanine. The sequence is cut down to CDR3 DNA, 42 bases in frame from base 1. Via the germline V gene (reference sequence), CDR1 is SEHNR and CDR2 FQNEAQ. Trimming removed 2 bases from V and 8 bases from J, leaving 10 bases between the germline ends. According to the study, the label for this sample's time point signals: sample taken at primary tumor resection. For TCR sequencing, whole RNA was extracted from tumor and nontumor lung tissue, or from cryopreserved PBMC samples, and no cell sorting was done. Donors were around 71 patients with early-stage, untreated non-small cell lung cancer from the lung TRACERx cohort. Only patients with enough RNA available from two or more tumor regions were chosen for TCR sequencing. Before being selected, tumor and adjacent nontumor lung specimens were reviewed by a lung pathologist.

This TCR was recovered from a male donor with early-stage non-small cell lung cancer. This sequence uses TRBV7-9 and TRBJ1-6; possibly the D gene is TRBD1, per 5 matching bases. Sequences were derived from normal lung tissue next to the tumor, sampled at surgery. The DNA reads as follows: TGTGCCAGCAGCTTATCCGGGGGAGATTCACCCCTCCACTTT. Translated, this gives CASSLSGGDSPLHF.